These T cell receptor beta chains were read from a single sample in a study of T cells in Graves' hyperthyroidism and ophthalmopathy. TCRdb reprocessed the multiplex PCR reads via MiXCR and lists one record per CDR3 protein. Among roughly 560,000 distinct CDR3 sequences listed, roughly 14% were seen once. The specimen was blood. The receptors stem from a middle-aged woman with Graves' ophthalmopathy. CDR3s leave out the opening cysteine and the closing phenylalanine or tryptophan.

V: TRBV6-2/TRBV6-3; length: 12; J: TRBJ2-7; CDR3: ASSLGGEPYEQY
V: TRBV4-1; length: 12; J: TRBJ2-5; CDR3: ASSPSPTEETQY
V: TRBV29-1; length: 14; J: TRBJ1-3; CDR3: SVETGTGGSGNTIY
V: TRBV7-2; length: 13; J: TRBJ2-7; CDR3: ASSPSGGVGYEQY
V: TRBV15; length: 12; J: TRBJ1-3; CDR3: ATSKGGSGNTIY
V: TRBV24-1; length: 12; J: TRBJ2-5; CDR3: AAGPRGPQETQY
V: TRBV6-5; length: 13; J: TRBJ1-5; CDR3: ASSYSTTSNQPQH
V: TRBV2; length: 13; J: TRBJ2-7; CDR3: ASSESGTSGAEQY
V: TRBV6-5; length: 15; J: TRBJ2-7; CDR3: ASSYSLPTGGAYEQY
V: TRBV11-2; length: 12; J: TRBJ2-7; CDR3: ASRHRDYPYEQY
V: TRBV6-1; length: 14; J: TRBJ1-2; CDR3: ASTEDPHTGGRGYT
V: TRBV11-1; length: 12; J: TRBJ2-7; CDR3: ASQLALNVHEQY
V: TRBV20-1; length: 13; J: TRBJ2-5; CDR3: SAVRHGENSIPQY
V: TRBV25-1; length: 13; J: TRBJ1-1; CDR3: ASSETAGGNTEAF
V: TRBV6-2/TRBV6-3; length: 16; J: TRBJ2-7; CDR3: ASSRSVAGGASSYEQY
V: TRBV5-6; length: 11; J: TRBJ2-2; CDR3: ASTVFNTGELF
V: TRBV20-1; length: 10; J: TRBJ1-2; CDR3: SAKIGPPGYT
V: TRBV10-3; length: 11; J: TRBJ2-7; CDR3: AISEEQGYEQY
V: TRBV12-3/TRBV12-4; length: 13; J: TRBJ2-7; CDR3: ASSPGLAVTYEQY
V: TRBV6-5; length: 13; J: TRBJ1-5; CDR3: ASSYSWGANQPQH
V: TRBV7-2; length: 12; J: TRBJ1-1; CDR3: ASSSTGPNTEAF
V: TRBV6-1; length: 10; J: TRBJ2-5; CDR3: ASSPGTGNFY
V: TRBV20-1; length: 11; J: TRBJ1-3; CDR3: SGTTGSGNTIY
V: TRBV19; length: 12; J: TRBJ2-5; CDR3: ASSESTAQETQY
V: TRBV4-2; length: 17; J: TRBJ2-5; CDR3: ASSQTPSRSGKDQETQY
V: TRBV14; length: 15; J: TRBJ1-1; CDR3: ASSRPGGNTRNTEAF
V: TRBV20-1; length: 13; J: TRBJ2-2; CDR3: SARDTGVRNGELF
V: TRBV5-1; length: 14; J: TRBJ2-7; CDR3: ASSFRGDYSSYEQY
V: TRBV11-2; length: 15; J: TRBJ2-2; CDR3: ASSLGLAGGSAGELF
V: TRBV6-1; length: 13; J: TRBJ2-1; CDR3: ASRPRRGVYNEQF
V: TRBV6-1; length: 10; J: TRBJ1-2; CDR3: ASTRTGGGYT
V: TRBV6-1; length: 13; J: TRBJ1-1; CDR3: ASARGFRSDTEAF
V: TRBV11-2; length: 12; J: TRBJ2-7; CDR3: ASSFDWRAYEQY
V: TRBV20-1; length: 12; J: TRBJ2-7; CDR3: SARPWGFVREQY
V: TRBV6-2/TRBV6-3; length: 9; J: TRBJ2-7; CDR3: ASSRQIEQY
V: TRBV6-4; length: 12; J: TRBJ2-7; CDR3: ASSERGASYEQY
V: TRBV6-4; length: 15; J: TRBJ2-2; CDR3: ASSTGGWGADTGELF
V: TRBV6-1; length: 13; J: TRBJ2-7; CDR3: ASRVDRYYVYEQY
V: TRBV6-2/TRBV6-3; length: 18; J: TRBJ2-6; CDR3: ASSYSGVVAGGAGANVLT
V: TRBV12-3/TRBV12-4; length: 11; J: TRBJ1-1; CDR3: ASSSTGGTEAF
V: TRBV19; length: 13; J: TRBJ1-1; CDR3: ASSILGGGGTEAF
V: TRBV28; length: 12; J: TRBJ2-7; CDR3: ASSLSGVPYEQY
V: TRBV28; length: 10; J: TRBJ2-5; CDR3: ASSPFSETQY
V: TRBV2; length: 11; J: TRBJ2-7; CDR3: ASTWTGGGEQY
V: TRBV12-3/TRBV12-4; length: 14; J: TRBJ1-2; CDR3: ASRPISSLEAGGYT
V: TRBV5-1; length: 15; J: TRBJ1-1; CDR3: ASSPWGYTLLNTEAF
V: TRBV11-2; length: 9; J: TRBJ2-7; CDR3: ASAAIYEQY
V: TRBV7-2; length: 13; J: TRBJ2-7; CDR3: ASSPTGTSDHEQY
V: TRBV20-1; length: 14; J: TRBJ2-5; CDR3: SARDSDRQIQETQY
V: TRBV3-1; length: 12; J: TRBJ1-2; CDR3: ASSPLAQVYGYT